Listed below are T cell receptor beta chains from one sample, sequenced in a study of T cell responses to AZD1222 COVID-19 vaccine. Sequencing used immunoSEQ multiplex PCR; TCRdb keeps in-frame clones, though not all of them. The data hold 95,000 to 100,000 clones, with 89% observed a single time. Sample: peripheral blood, taken on day 0 of AZD1222 vaccination. Receptors were obtained from an adult in good health. Both conserved end residues are trimmed from each CDR3.

V gene: TRBV15; CDR3 protein: ATSRAGTQFYGYT
V gene: TRBV6-5; CDR3 protein: ASSSPAGYT
V gene: TRBV12-3/TRBV12-4; CDR3 protein: ASSLLGEDGYT
V gene: TRBV10-1; CDR3 protein: ASSEKGRENQPQH
V gene: TRBV2; CDR3 protein: ATRPRYYNSPLH
V gene: TRBV6-1; CDR3 protein: ASSESISISNQPQH
V gene: TRBV30; CDR3 protein: AWSLGRELF
V gene: TRBV19; CDR3 protein: ASTLRGRDQPQH
V gene: TRBV24-1; CDR3 protein: ATSLGLRDGYT
V gene: TRBV7-9; CDR3 protein: ASSPAGGAGEKLF
V gene: TRBV3-1/TRBV3-2; CDR3 protein: ASSQADRGQNTEAF
V gene: TRBV24-1; CDR3 protein: ATSGPLRVSEQF
V gene: TRBV7-9; CDR3 protein: ASSLGSGVVGTDTQY
V gene: TRBV30; CDR3 protein: AWSDHTGELF
V gene: TRBV5-5; CDR3 protein: ASSPRDSSNQPQH
V gene: TRBV5-6; CDR3 protein: ASSFRKEQF
V gene: TRBV3-1/TRBV3-2; CDR3 protein: ASSPGGAEAF
V gene: TRBV2; CDR3 protein: ASSTSTHIQY
V gene: TRBV19; CDR3 protein: ASSPGDPGGDTQY
V gene: TRBV6-6; CDR3 protein: ASSPRFSYRRGNEKLF
V gene: TRBV28; CDR3 protein: ASSFANTEAF
V gene: TRBV30; CDR3 protein: AWSRLANTGELF
V gene: TRBV12-3/TRBV12-4; CDR3 protein: ASSAGRYNEQF
V gene: TRBV15; CDR3 protein: ATSRDSAVSYGYT
V gene: TRBV28; CDR3 protein: ASSLPGQGYQPQH
V gene: TRBV7-2; CDR3 protein: ASSLAAYIYNEQF
V gene: TRBV7-2; CDR3 protein: ASSAQAGDTKTRGEKLF
V gene: TRBV15; CDR3 protein: ATSKSSPGQGSDTQY
V gene: TRBV2; CDR3 protein: ASSEEGQIYGYT
V gene: TRBV7-9; CDR3 protein: ASSLGGNGELF
V gene: TRBV7-9; CDR3 protein: ASSFTGGYYGYT
V gene: TRBV27; CDR3 protein: ASSESLLRTGEAF
V gene: TRBV10-3; CDR3 protein: AIKGDGHTEAF
V gene: TRBV2; CDR3 protein: ASSEERSTARAF
V gene: TRBV7-9; CDR3 protein: ASSAQGARVTF
V gene: TRBV5-4; CDR3 protein: ASSSLGFGTGELF
V gene: TRBV6-5; CDR3 protein: AAQGVNTEAF
V gene: TRBV19; CDR3 protein: ASRQGNTYNSPLH
V gene: TRBV5-4; CDR3 protein: ASSLPGGGKDTQY
V gene: TRBV13; CDR3 protein: ASSLSGRIETQY
V gene: TRBV9; CDR3 protein: ASSVGRGGESYNSPLH
V gene: TRBV19; CDR3 protein: ASSIVSGMNTEAF
V gene: TRBV5-3; CDR3 protein: ARSFEFLGPAQH
V gene: TRBV19; CDR3 protein: ASVSGQDRWATEAF
V gene: TRBV13; CDR3 protein: ASSLRSGRFNEQF
V gene: TRBV9; CDR3 protein: ASSVDGQGNNSPLH
V gene: TRBV5-1; CDR3 protein: ASSLTALYQETQY
V gene: TRBV5-4; CDR3 protein: ASSLVGAVAHSNEKLF
V gene: TRBV2; CDR3 protein: ASSGSGGNYNEQF
V gene: TRBV3-1/TRBV3-2; CDR3 protein: ASSQRNGFEQY
V gene: TRBV5-4; CDR3 protein: ASTLMEDTEAF
V gene: TRBV12-3/TRBV12-4; CDR3 protein: ASSPWNQPQH